The clone carrying this TCR beta chain occurred many times. Its antigen is unknown. The CDR3 has 14 residues. Germline CDR1 and CDR2: ENHRY and SYGVKD. V shed 7 bases, J shed 1 base, and the junction held 5 bases outside the gene matches. TCRdb called the reads again in MiXCR, with one record for every CDR3 protein. The table lists 70,000 to 95,000 distinct CDR3 sequences, 29% of them singletons. The entry originates in a study of T cell repertoires in cytomegalovirus infection. The rearrangement uses TRBV10-3 and TRBJ1-1, with 8 bases matching TRBD1. The source of this sequence is a human donor in good health (CMV status not recorded). Some clones in this sample may be carry-over from other donors' samples. The input for sequencing was CD8+ T cells from cultured PBMCs, taken from culture after CMV antigen stimulation. The CDR3 DNA sequence: TGTGCCATCACTCCCGGGACAGGGAACACTGAAGCTTTCTTT. Translating it yields CAITPGTGNTEAFF.